This T cell receptor (beta chain) comes out of a study of graft-versus-host responses after intestinal transplantation. Method: immunoSEQ multiplex PCR; TCRdb's copy keeps in-frame clones and lacks some. The sample lists about 77,000 clones; around 92% were seen once. This clone was observed once. Its antigen is still unknown. Study results and caveats: Recipient marrow held GvH clones, some first seen in ileum or blood.

The CDR3 spans 15 residues. Per germline, CDR1 MDHEN and CDR2 SYDVKM. V was shortened by 2 bases and J by 0 bases, with 11 bases between the two germline ends. Here the sequenced sample was PBMCs, taken 98 days after intestinal transplantation. This receptor was taken from a human patient who received an intestinal transplant, so some T cells may come from the graft donor. The V call is TRBV28, the J call TRBJ2-7, with D perhaps TRBD2 (5 bases). CDR3 residues: CASSLSGVRSYEQYF. CDR3 nucleotide sequence: TGTGCCAGCAGTTTAAGCGGCGTCCGCTCCTACGAGCAGTACTTC.